These 32 T cell receptor beta chains share one sample of origin, sequenced in a study of technical replicates of blood from a handful of donors. Sequenced by immunoSEQ multiplex PCR; TCRdb stores in-frame clones only, minus some. The sample has some 77,000 clones; around 96% are singletons. The specimen was T cells isolated from PBMCs. All receptors come from a human donor in good health.

The V call is TRBV10-2, the J call TRBJ2-1; 8 bases align to TRBD2. V lost 2 bases to trimming and J lost 4 bases; unmatched junction nucleotides: 1. CDR3 size: 14 residues. Germline lookup yields CDR1 WSHSY and CDR2 SAAADI. CDR3 DNA sequence: TGCGCCAGCAGTGAGGAGCGGGAGTACAATGAGCAGTTCTTC. Amino acids: CASSEEREYNEQFF.

The chain uses TRBV30 and TRBJ1-2; D not certain. The V gene lost 5 bases and the J gene lost 7 bases, with 11 bases spanning the gap. CDR1 and CDR2 (germline): GTSNPN, SVGIG (reference sequence). This CDR3 is built from 11 residues. CDR3 protein: CAWVPLAGYTF. The CDR3 nucleotides are TGTGCCTGGGTCCCTCTGGCTGGCTACACCTTC.

The V call is TRBV30, the J call TRBJ1-2; 7 bases match TRBD1. The CDR3 contains 14 residues. Germline-derived CDR1 and CDR2 are GTSNPN and SVGIG (reference sequence). J was trimmed by 5 bases and V by 4 bases; bases with no gene match: 10. The CDR3 here is CAWTTGTVHYGYTF. CDR3 DNA: TGTGCCTGGACTACCGGGACAGTGCATTATGGCTACACCTTC.

The V call is TRBV9, the J call TRBJ2-7, with a possible D match to TRBD2 (6 bases). V was trimmed by 4 bases and J by 0 bases, leaving 14 bases between them. There are 15 residues in the CDR3. CDR1 is SGDLS, CDR2 YYNGEE, per germline. For the CDR3, the DNA is TGTGCCAGCAGCCCCGCGGGGCTGCCCTCCTACGAGCAGTACTTC. Translation: CASSPAGLPSYEQYF.

V gene TRBV5-1 combines with J gene TRBJ2-3, with 9 bases identical to TRBD2. In germline, CDR1 is SGHRS, CDR2 YFSETQ. The CDR3 consists of 15 residues. The V and J ends lost 2 bases and 4 bases, in that order; junction bases with no gene match: 5. This CDR3 reads CASSFSGRGADTQYF. The CDR3 bases are TGCGCCAGCAGCTTTAGCGGGAGAGGGGCAGATACGCAGTATTTT.

V gene TRBV30 combines with J gene TRBJ2-1; 9 bases agree with TRBD2. The CDR3 loop spans 17 amino acids. The V and J ends lost 1 base and 3 bases, in that order; junction bases with no gene match: 10. Germline lookup yields CDR1 GTSNPN and CDR2 SVGIG (reference sequence). The CDR3 reads CAWSEAGGPIGYNEQFF. The CDR3 region has the DNA TGTGCCTGGAGTGAAGCGGGAGGCCCCATAGGCTACAATGAGCAGTTCTTC. Full variable domain (missing parts from reference TRBV30 and TRBJ2-1): SQTIHQWPATLVQPVGSPLSLECTVEGTSNPNLYWYRQAAGRGLQLLFYSVGIGQISSEVPQNLSASRPQDRQFILSSKKLLLSDSGFYLCAWSEAGGPIGYNEQFFGPGTRLTVL.

The V gene is TRBV28, the J gene TRBJ2-7; weak D call: TRBD2 (5 bases). Germline CDR1 is MDHEN and CDR2 is SYDVKM. V lost 11 bases to trimming and J lost 4 bases, with 18 bases between them. CDR3 length equals 13 residues. CDR3 residues: CAGSSRGIYEQYF. In nucleotides, the CDR3 is TGTGCCGGGAGTAGTAGAGGTATTTACGAGCAGTACTTC.

The CDR3 loop is CASSELASGSIKETQYF. CDR3 coding DNA: TGTGCCAGCAGTGAATTAGCTAGCGGGAGTATTAAAGAGACCCAGTACTTC. The chain joins TRBV25-1 to TRBJ2-5; 10 bases agree with TRBD2. Germline V gene data show CDR1 as MGHDK and CDR2 as SYGVNS. With 1 base clipped from V and 3 bases from J, the junction kept 8 bases outside the gene matches. The CDR3 runs to 17 residues.

As DNA, the CDR3 is TGTGCCAGCAGTCTTTCTAGCTTGGATGAGCAGTTCTTC. It yields the protein CASSLSSLDEQFF. V usage is TRBV2 and J usage is TRBJ2-1, with D maybe TRBD2 (5 bases). Trimming removed 5 bases at V and 8 bases at J, with 13 bases between. Germline V gives CDR1 SNHLY, CDR2 FYNNEI. The CDR3 contains 13 residues.

The rearrangement joins TRBV9 to TRBJ1-1; D possibly corresponds to TRBD1 (5 bases). V lost 0 bases to trimming and J lost 3 bases, with 9 bases between them. CDR1 and CDR2 (germline): SGDLS, YYNGEE. The CDR3 runs 14 residues. The CDR3 DNA reads TGTGCCAGCAGCGTAGTTGGGGGGTACACTGAAGCTTTCTTT. Encoded protein: CASSVVGGYTEAFF. The entire variable domain, with the rest obtained from reference TRBV9 and TRBJ1-1, is as follows: DSGVTQTPKHLITATGQRVTLRCSPRSGDLSVYWYQQSLDQGLQFLIQYYNGEERAKGNILERFSAQQFPDLHSELNLSSLELGDSALYFCASSVVGGYTEAFFGQGTRLTVV.

The rearrangement joins TRBV11-3 to TRBJ2-1, with 8 bases identical to TRBD2. From germline, CDR1 is SGHNT and CDR2 YENEEA. The CDR3 contains 16 residues. Germline trimming cut 2 bases from V and 9 bases from J; bases unmatched to any gene: 12. CDR3 DNA sequence: TGTGCCAGCAGCTTATTCAGTAGCGGGATTACTCGTGAGCAGTTCTTC. It encodes CASSLFSSGITREQFF.

This clone was counted once. The chain links TRBV9 to TRBJ1-2; TRBD1 aligns across 8 bases. The CDR3 consists of 16 residues. V gave up 0 bases and J gave up 5 bases; unmatched junction bases: 9. The V gene's germline CDR1 is SGDLS and CDR2 YYNGEE. The CDR3 is CASSVDRTGYLYGYTF. The DNA for the CDR3 is TGTGCCAGCAGCGTAGATAGGACAGGGTATCTGTATGGCTACACCTTC.

V is TRBV19 and J is TRBJ2-3; 15 positions match TRBD2. Germline V lookup: CDR1 LNHDA, CDR2 SQIVND (reference sequence). The V segment lost 6 bases and the J segment 6 bases; nucleotides outside the gene matches: 4. This CDR3 has 15 residues. The CDR3 DNA follows: TGTGCCAGTAGCAGAGGACTAGCGGGAGGGGATACGCAGTATTTT. Residues: CASSRGLAGGDTQYF.

The chain uses TRBV4-3 and TRBJ1-1, with D unclear. The CDR3 length is 15 residues. V lost 0 bases and J lost 7, with 15 bases in between. In germline, CDR1 is LGHNA, CDR2 YSLEER. This chain's CDR3 is CASSQDLWEFSEAFF. The CDR3 DNA is TGCGCCAGCAGCCAAGATCTGTGGGAGTTTAGTGAAGCTTTCTTT.

J is TRBJ1-1 and V is TRBV15; D uncertain. The CDR3 loop spans 12 amino acids. The V end was cut by 0 bases, the J end by 9 bases, with 8 bases between. Germline V lookup: CDR1 LNHNV, CDR2 YYDKDF (reference sequence). The CDR3 loop is CATSRDYGKAFF. In DNA, the CDR3 is TGTGCCACCAGCAGAGATTACGGGAAAGCTTTCTTT.

This chain connects TRBV19 to TRBJ2-1, with D possibly being TRBD2 (6 bases). V lost 0 bases to trimming and J lost 8 bases, with 11 bases between them. The CDR3 loop spans 14 amino acids. Looked up from germline, CDR1 is LNHDA and CDR2 is SQIVND (reference sequence). Written as DNA, the CDR3 is TGTGCCAGTAGTATAGACTATAGGAGGGATGAGCAGTTCTTC. This encodes CASSIDYRRDEQFF.

The genes are TRBV6-5 and TRBJ2-1; weak D call: TRBD2 (6 bases). The V and J ends lost 4 bases and 0 bases respectively, with 10 bases between them. The CDR3 covers 15 residues. From germline, CDR1 is MNHEY and CDR2 SVGAGI. CDR3 residues: CASSLAESSYNEQFF. CDR3 DNA sequence: TGTGCCAGCAGTTTAGCGGAGAGCTCCTACAATGAGCAGTTCTTC.

This sequence joins TRBV2 and TRBJ2-7, with TRBD2 identical over 11 bases. V lost 10 bases, J lost 0 bases, and 5 bases stayed unmatched. The CDR3 runs to 14 residues. Germline CDR1 is SNHLY and CDR2 is FYNNEI. This CDR3 reads CATPGTSGSYEQYF. In nucleotides, the CDR3 is TGTGCCACACCCGGGACTAGCGGCTCCTACGAGCAGTACTTC. Full variable domain (remainder filled in from reference TRBV2 and TRBJ2-7): EPEVTQTPSHQVTQMGQEVILRCVPISNHLYFYWYRQILGQKVEFLVSFYNNEISEKSEIFDDQFSVERPDGSNFTLKIRSTKLEDSAMYFCATPGTSGSYEQYFGPGTRLTVT.

The V call is TRBV25-1, the J call TRBJ1-1; a weak D match, TRBD1 (5 bases). The CDR3 runs to 15 residues. CDR1 MGHDK and CDR2 SYGVNS come from the germline V gene. Trimming pared 6 bases from V and 0 bases from J, leaving 14 bases between. The CDR3 DNA is TGTGCCAGCAGCGACGAGGCAGGGATGAACACTGAAGCTTTCTTT. Its protein is CASSDEAGMNTEAFF. Full variable domain (missing parts from reference TRBV25-1 and TRBJ1-1): EADIYQTPRYLVIGTGKKITLECSQTMGHDKMYWYQQDPGMELHLIHYSYGVNSTEKGDLSSESTVSRIRTEHFPLTLESARPSHTSQYLCASSDEAGMNTEAFFGQGTRLTVV.

CDR3 in DNA: TGTGCCTGGGGAGGGAACAATGAGCAGTTCTTC. Translation: CAWGGNNEQFF. The chain is built from TRBV5-6 and TRBJ2-1; 7 bases match TRBD2. The CDR3 is 11 residues long. CDR1 is SGHDT, CDR2 YYEEEE, per germline. With 10 bases clipped from V and 5 bases from J, the junction kept 3 bases outside the gene matches.

The chain employs TRBV19 and TRBJ2-5; tentatively, D is TRBD2 (5 bases). This CDR3 has 16 residues. V lost 6 bases and J lost 2, with 19 bases in between. CDR1 is LNHDA and CDR2 is SQIVND in the germline V gene (reference sequence). CDR3 sequence reads: CASRGRGGRLQETQYF. The CDR3 DNA reads as TGTGCCAGTAGAGGGAGAGGAGGACGTTTACAAGAGACCCAGTACTTC. The full variable domain, in which reference TRBV19 and TRBJ2-5 provide the parts outside the CDR3, is DGGITQSPKYLFRKEGQNVTLSCEQNLNHDAMYWYRQDPGQGLRLIYYSQIVNDFQKGDIAEGYSVSREKKESFPLTVTSAQKNPTAFYLCASRGRGGRLQETQYFGPGTRLLVL.

The J gene is TRBJ1-1, the V gene TRBV15, with a weak D call TRBD1 (5 bases). V was clipped by 0 bases and J by 0 bases, with 11 bases between them. The germline V gene has CDR1 LNHNV and CDR2 YYDKDF (reference sequence). CDR3 size: 16 residues. CDR3 region: CATSRDGRGLNTEAFF. The DNA of the CDR3 is TGTGCCACCAGCAGAGATGGGAGGGGATTGAACACTGAAGCTTTCTTT.

This sequence joins TRBV7-9 and TRBJ2-1; maybe TRBD2 (5 bases). Germline-derived CDR1 and CDR2 are SEHNR and FQNEAQ (reference sequence). The V and J ends lost 6 bases and 6 bases respectively, with 6 bases between them. This CDR3 is 11 amino acids long. The CDR3 reads CASRLANEQFF. In DNA form, the CDR3 reads TGTGCCAGCAGGCTAGCCAATGAGCAGTTCTTC.

The V gene is TRBV11-2, the J gene TRBJ2-3, with TRBD1 identical over 8 bases. The V gene end was trimmed by 6 bases and the J gene end by 1 base; junction bases not matched to a gene: 6. CDR3 size: 15 residues. Germline values: CDR1 SGHAT, CDR2 FQNNGV. This chain's CDR3 is CASRGQGLGTDTQYF. Here the CDR3 DNA reads TGTGCCAGCAGAGGACAGGGCCTGGGCACAGATACGCAGTATTTT. Drawing the rest from reference TRBV11-2 and TRBJ2-3, the complete variable domain is EAGVAQSPRYKIIEKRQSVAFWCNPISGHATLYWYQQILGQGPKLLIQFQNNGVVDDSQLPKDRFSAERLKGVDSTLKIQPAKLEDSAVYLCASRGQGLGTDTQYFGPGTRLTVL.

The V and J genes are TRBV2 and TRBJ1-1, with D possibly matching TRBD1 (5 bases). This CDR3 has 12 amino acids. Per the germline V gene, CDR1 is SNHLY and CDR2 is FYNNEI. Trimming cost V 4 bases and J 11 bases, with 14 bases left between them. The CDR3 DNA sequence: TGTGCCAGCAGTGGTGACAGCCTGGGGGCTTTCTTT. Its translation is CASSGDSLGAFF.

The J gene is TRBJ1-2, the V gene TRBV6-6; tentative D call: TRBD1 (6 bases). Germline CDR1 MNHNY, CDR2 SVGAGI (reference sequence). The CDR3 totals 15 residues. Trimming took 7 bases from V and 3 from J, leaving 18 bases between them. CDR3 region: CASIARGAVDYGYTF. The CDR3, as DNA: TGTGCCAGCATAGCACGGGGGGCTGTCGACTATGGCTACACCTTC.

This chain uses TRBV5-1 with TRBJ2-1; the match to TRBD1 covers 9 bases. The CDR3 is made up of 16 amino acids. Germline V gene data show CDR1 as SGHRS and CDR2 as YFSETQ. The J segment lost 8 bases and the V segment lost 4 bases, leaving 13 bases of the junction unmatched. The CDR3 DNA is TGCGCCAGCAGCCCGGACAGGGGCCGCAAACGATATGAGCAGTTCTTC. This encodes CASSPDRGRKRYEQFF.

The chain carries TRBV4-2 and TRBJ1-4; D not certain. CDR1 LGHNA and CDR2 YNFKEQ come from the germline V gene. Trimming shortened V by 3 bases and J by 8 bases, and 13 bases separated the two germline ends. There are 14 residues in the CDR3. DNA of the CDR3: TGTGCCAGCAGCCAGGTGAATGTCCGGGAAAAACTGTTTTTT. Its translation is CASSQVNVREKLFF.

V is TRBV14 and J is TRBJ2-4; D might be TRBD2 (5 bases). Trimming shortened V by 0 bases and J by 8 bases, and 8 bases separated the two germline ends. The V gene's germline CDR1 is SGHDN and CDR2 FVKESK. This CDR3 region has 13 residues. The CDR3 spells CASSQDSRDIQYF. The CDR3 DNA reads TGTGCCAGCAGCCAAGATTCGAGGGACATTCAGTACTTC. The full variable domain, with the rest looked up from reference TRBV14 and TRBJ2-4, is EAGVTQFPSHSVIEKGQTVTLRCDPISGHDNLYWYRRVMGKEIKFLLHFVKESKQDESGMPNNRFLAERTGGTYSTLKVQPAELEDSGVYFCASSQDSRDIQYFGAGTRLSVL.

The V call is TRBV2, the J call TRBJ2-7, with TRBD2 matching over 7 bases. V gave up 5 bases and J gave up 3 bases; unmatched junction bases: 10. There are 15 residues in the CDR3. Germline V gene lookup returns CDR1 SNHLY and CDR2 FYNNEI. CDR3 DNA sequence: TGTGCCAGCAGTCTCTCCGGCGGGAGCCTCTACGAGCAGTACTTC. This encodes CASSLSGGSLYEQYF.

The CDR3: CASSPPGVPRRELAYEQYF. The CDR3 coding sequence is TGTGCCAGCAGCCCGCCAGGGGTGCCTCGGCGGGAGCTCGCCTACGAGCAGTACTTC. V and J are TRBV21-1 and TRBJ2-7; no DNA check was done on the table's D call, TRBD2. TRBV21-1 is reported as a pseudogene. The CDR3 contains 19 residues.

CDR3 DNA: TGTGCCAGCAGCTTAATCGCAAGGGGGCCTGAGCAGTTCTTC. Protein: CASSLIARGPEQFF. This sequence joins TRBV7-2 and TRBJ2-1, with 7 bases lining up with TRBD1. Trimming removed 2 bases from V and 9 bases from J; junction bases left unmatched: 7. Per the germline V gene, CDR1 is SGHTA and CDR2 is FQGNSA. CDR3 length equals 14 residues. The whole variable domain, remainder taken from reference TRBV7-2 and TRBJ2-1, is GAGVSQSPSNKVTEKGKDVELRCDPISGHTALYWYRQSLGQGLEFLIYFQGNSAPDKSGLPSDRFSAERTGGSVSTLTIQRTQQEDSAVYLCASSLIARGPEQFFGPGTRLTVL.